These T cell receptor beta chains were read from a single sample in a study of Graves' ophthalmopathy and Graves' hyperthyroidism. MiXCR, applied by TCRdb to the multiplex PCR reads, yields one record per CDR3 protein. Counted here are roughly 1.1 million distinct CDR3 sequences, 35% to 40% occurring once; the ten biggest clones make up approximately 10%. What was sequenced was peripheral blood or thyroid tissue (not recorded which). These receptors originate from an adult man with Graves' hyperthyroidism. Each CDR3 is given with its conserved first and last residue. The D gene is left open where the match is weak. Only some rows state a clone size, as once, few, many or a class for expanded clones.

-	many	TRBJ1-1	TRBV29-1	TGCAGCGTTGTCGGGGGATCCACTGAAGCTTTCTTT	CSVVGGSTEAFF
-	-	TRBJ2-4	TRBV29-1	TGCAGCGTTGCTAAAGGGGGGAATCAGTACTTC	CSVAKGGNQYF
-	-	TRBJ2-7	TRBV7-9	TGTGCCAGCAGCCCAACCAGTGGGCCGGGCTACGAGCAGTACTTC	CASSPTSGPGYEQYF
TRBD1	-	TRBJ2-5	TRBV25-1	TGTGCCAGCGTTGAACGGACAGGGGACCAAGAGACCCAGTACTTC	CASVERTGDQETQYF
TRBD2	-	TRBJ2-1	TRBV7-2	TGTGCCACCAAGGGGACTAGCGGGCTCAATGAGCAGTTCTTC	CATKGTSGLNEQFF
TRBD1	-	TRBJ1-2	TRBV29-1	TGCAGCGTTCAACCCGGGACAGGGTTCTATGGCTACACCTTC	CSVQPGTGFYGYTF
TRBD1	-	TRBJ1-5	TRBV29-1	TGCAGCGTTGTAAAGGGGACAGGGCGTTATCAGCCCCAGCATTTT	CSVVKGTGRYQPQHF
-	few	TRBJ1-3	TRBV6-2/TRBV6-3	TGTGCCAGCAGTTATTCATTCTCTGGAAACACCATATATTTT	CASSYSFSGNTIYF
-	-	TRBJ1-4	TRBV9	TGTGCCAGCAGCGTAGATGGGGGTTATGAAAAACTGTTTTTT	CASSVDGGYEKLFF
TRBD2	-	TRBJ2-7	TRBV20-1	TGCAGTGCTACCCAAGAGGGGCCCGAGCGGGGTGCCTACGAGCAGTACTTC	CSATQEGPERGAYEQYF
-	few	TRBJ1-6	TRBV5-6	TGTGCCAGCAGCTTGATCCGGGGGCGAGGTTCACCCCTCCACTTT	CASSLIRGRGSPLHF
-	-	TRBJ2-2	TRBV25-1	TGTGCCAGCAGTCACCGGATTAACACCGGGGAGCTGTTTTTT	CASSHRINTGELFF
-	many	TRBJ1-5	TRBV7-2	TGTGCCAGCAGCTTCGCCGACAGATCTAAGGGTGATCAGCCCCAGCATTTT	CASSFADRSKGDQPQHF
-	-	TRBJ2-3	TRBV5-1	TGCGCCAGCAGCTTGGGGGGGGCCGGGACTAGCACAGATACGCAGTATTTT	CASSLGGAGTSTDTQYF
-	-	TRBJ1-4	TRBV7-9	TGCGCCAGCACCCCCACGACAACTAATGAAAAACTGTTTTTT	CASTPTTTNEKLFF
-	-	TRBJ2-7	TRBV3-1	TGTGCCAGCAGCCAAGTTCCGTCCTCCTACGAGCAGTACTTC	CASSQVPSSYEQYF
TRBD1	-	TRBJ1-6	TRBV7-2	TGTGCCAGCAGCGCCACTTCCGGGACAGGTTACAATGAGCAGTTTCTCCACTTT	CASSATSGTGYNEQFLHF
-	-	TRBJ2-7	TRBV3-1	TGTGCCAGCAGCAAAAACAGGGTAAGCGAGCAGTACTTC	CASSKNRVSEQYF
-	-	TRBJ1-6	TRBV5-4	TGTGCCAGCAGCTTGGTGGGCCATAGCTCCTATAATTCACCCCTCCACTTT	CASSLVGHSSYNSPLHF
TRBD2	-	TRBJ2-5	TRBV20-1	TGCAGTGCTAGAGACGCCAGGACTAGTCCGGATGAGACCCAGTACTTC	CSARDARTSPDETQYF
-	-	TRBJ2-2	TRBV5-1	TGCGCCAGCAGTCCTGCGGGGGCAGCGAACACCGGGGAGCTGTTTTTT	CASSPAGAANTGELFF
TRBD1	few	TRBJ2-7	TRBV6-5	TGTGCCAGCAGTTACCGCCGGGACAGGGTCTCCTACGAGCAGTACTTC	CASSYRRDRVSYEQYF
TRBD1	-	TRBJ2-7	TRBV7-6	TGTGCCAGCAGCGCCCAAGGTATCCGGGACAGCTCCTACGAGCAGTACTTC	CASSAQGIRDSSYEQYF
TRBD2	-	TRBJ2-2	TRBV7-3	TGTGCCAGCAGCTTACCACCGGCTAGCGGGCGGACTCCGAACACCGGGGAGCTGTTTTTT	CASSLPPASGRTPNTGELFF
-	many	TRBJ2-7	TRBV12-3/TRBV12-4	TGTGCCAGCAGTTTTAACCGCGGCGCCTACGAGCAGTACTTC	CASSFNRGAYEQYF
TRBD1	few	TRBJ2-7	TRBV11-2	TGTGCCAGCAGGTTCCGGGACAGGGTCCACGAGCAGTACTTC	CASRFRDRVHEQYF
-	-	TRBJ2-5	TRBV15	TGTGCCACCAGCCGCCGGGACTCCCAAGAGACCCAGTACTTC	CATSRRDSQETQYF
-	many	TRBJ2-1	TRBV7-9	TGTGCCAGCAGCTTACCGGGACCTGAGCAGTTCTTC	CASSLPGPEQFF
TRBD2	many	TRBJ2-5	TRBV10-3	TGTGCCATCAGTGAACAGACTAGCGGTAAAGAGACCCAGTACTTC	CAISEQTSGKETQYF
-	many	TRBJ1-3	TRBV10-3	TGTGCCATCACCCCACAGGGTTCTGGAAACACCATATATTTT	CAITPQGSGNTIYF
-	many	TRBJ1-1	TRBV7-2	TGTGCCAGCGTTCCGGGCAGGGGTAACACTGAAGCTTTCTTT	CASVPGRGNTEAFF
-	-	TRBJ2-7	TRBV7-9	TGTGCCAGCACCTCCAACAGGGTTCACCAAGAGCAGTACTTC	CASTSNRVHQEQYF
-	-	TRBJ2-2	TRBV5-1	TGCGCCAGCAGCTTGCCGACTCTTTACACCGGGGAGCTGTTTTTT	CASSLPTLYTGELFF
TRBD1	-	TRBJ2-7	TRBV29-1	TGCAGCGTTGCGAGGCAGGGGGCCTACGAGCAGTACTTC	CSVARQGAYEQYF
-	many	TRBJ2-7	TRBV9	TGTGCCAGCAGCCCCAGACTAGCAGGGGCGGGTGAGCAGTACTTC	CASSPRLAGAGEQYF
-	-	TRBJ2-1	TRBV7-9	TGTGCCAGCAGCCCCATGCGCAATGAGCAGTTCTTC	CASSPMRNEQFF
-	once	TRBJ2-6	TRBV20-1	TGCAGTGCTACCGACAGGTTAACGACGGCCAACGTCCTGACTTTC	CSATDRLTTANVLTF
TRBD1	many	TRBJ1-3	TRBV7-9	TGTGCCAGCAGCTTCCTACAGGGGACAGGAAACACCATATATTTT	CASSFLQGTGNTIYF
-	many	TRBJ2-5	TRBV9	TGTGCCAGCAGCGCACCACATGGGGAAGAGACCCAGTACTTC	CASSAPHGEETQYF
-	many	TRBJ2-7	TRBV19	TGTGCCAGTAGTATGAGGGGCTCCTACGAGCAGTACTTC	CASSMRGSYEQYF
-	few	TRBJ1-3	TRBV10-2	TGCGCCAGCACCCAGTCCTTCTCTGGAAACACCATATATTTT	CASTQSFSGNTIYF
-	few	TRBJ1-4	TRBV7-2	TGTGCCAGCAGCTTAGTGGCAGGGGTTGACGTTAATGAAAAACTGTTTTTT	CASSLVAGVDVNEKLFF